Each of the 3 T cell receptor beta chains below was sequenced from the same sample in a study of PD-1 blockade in classical Hodgkin lymphoma. Assay used: immunoSEQ multiplex PCR; TCRdb lists only in-frame clones, some missing. The sample lists more than 15,000 clones; roughly 87% were seen once. Noted time point: newly diagnosed, previously untreated cHL patient sample. The specimen was peripheral blood mononuclear cells (PBMCs). These receptors came from a human donor with classical Hodgkin lymphoma.

This chain connects TRBV18 to TRBJ2-1; 12 nucleotides agree with TRBD2. CDR1 KGHSH and CDR2 LQKENI come from the germline V gene. V lost 3 bases to trimming and J lost 9 bases; unmatched junction nucleotides: 12. The CDR3 covers 17 residues. The CDR3 region has the DNA TGTGCCAGCTCACCTACACTCACTAGCGGGAGGCTGAGTGAGCAGTTCTTC. It translates to CASSPTLTSGRLSEQFF.

The CDR3 region has the DNA TGTGCCAGCAGCCAAGCGGACAGGGGCTACGAGCAGTACTTC. Translated: CASSQADRGYEQYF. The V and J genes are TRBV4-2 and TRBJ2-7; 9 bases align to TRBD1. The CDR3 spans 14 residues. V shed 1 base and J 3 bases; nucleotides not matched to a gene: 1. CDR1 and CDR2 from the germline V gene are LGHNA and YNFKEQ.

The chain combines TRBV30 with TRBJ2-1, with D unresolved. CDR1 GTSNPN and CDR2 SVGIG come from the germline V gene (reference sequence). The CDR3 spans 14 residues. With 2 bases removed from V and 5 bases from J, the gap between germline ends came to 13 bases. DNA for the CDR3: TGTGCCTGGAGTCGGCTAGACTCAAACAATGAGCAGTTCTTC. It translates to CAWSRLDSNNEQFF.